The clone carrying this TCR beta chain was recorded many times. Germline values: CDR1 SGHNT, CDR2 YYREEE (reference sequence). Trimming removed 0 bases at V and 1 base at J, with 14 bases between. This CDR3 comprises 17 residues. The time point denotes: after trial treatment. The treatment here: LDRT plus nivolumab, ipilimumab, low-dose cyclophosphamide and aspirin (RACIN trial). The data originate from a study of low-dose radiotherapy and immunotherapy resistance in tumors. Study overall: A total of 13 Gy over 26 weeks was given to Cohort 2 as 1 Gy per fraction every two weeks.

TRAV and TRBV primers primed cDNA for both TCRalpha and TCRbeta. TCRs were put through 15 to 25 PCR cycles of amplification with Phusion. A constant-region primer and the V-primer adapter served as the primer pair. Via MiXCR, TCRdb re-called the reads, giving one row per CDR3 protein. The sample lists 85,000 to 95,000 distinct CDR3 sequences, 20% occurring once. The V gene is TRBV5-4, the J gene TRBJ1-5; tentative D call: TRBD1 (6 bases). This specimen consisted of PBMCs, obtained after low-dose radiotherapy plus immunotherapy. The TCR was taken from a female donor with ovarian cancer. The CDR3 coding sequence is TGTGCCAGCAGCTTGGCCCCAGGAAGGGGGAGCAATCAGCCCCAGCATTTT. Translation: CASSLAPGRGSNQPQHF.